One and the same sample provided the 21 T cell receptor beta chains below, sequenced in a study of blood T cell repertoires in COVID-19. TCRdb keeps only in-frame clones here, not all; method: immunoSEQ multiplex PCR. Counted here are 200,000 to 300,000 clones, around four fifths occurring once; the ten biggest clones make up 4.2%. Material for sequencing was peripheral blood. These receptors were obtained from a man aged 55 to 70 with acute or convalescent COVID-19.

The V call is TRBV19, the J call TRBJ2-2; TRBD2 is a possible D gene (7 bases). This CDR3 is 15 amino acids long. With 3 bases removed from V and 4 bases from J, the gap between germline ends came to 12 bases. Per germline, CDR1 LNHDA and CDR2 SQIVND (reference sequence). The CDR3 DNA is TGTGCCAGTAGTATGAATAGGGGGGGCACCGGGGAGCTGTTTTTT. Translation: CASSMNRGGTGELFF.

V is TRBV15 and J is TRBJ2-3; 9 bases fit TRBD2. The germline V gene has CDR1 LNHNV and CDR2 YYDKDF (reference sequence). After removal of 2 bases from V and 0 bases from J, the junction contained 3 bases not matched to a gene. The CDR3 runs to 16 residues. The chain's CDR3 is CATSRKRGASTDTQYF. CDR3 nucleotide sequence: TGTGCCACCAGCAGAAAGCGGGGGGCTAGCACAGATACGCAGTATTTT. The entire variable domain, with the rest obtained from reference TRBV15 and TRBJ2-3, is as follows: DAMVIQNPRYQVTQFGKPVTLSCSQTLNHNVMYWYQQKSSQAPKLLFHYYDKDFNNEADTPDNFQSRRPNTSFCFLDIRSPGLGDTAMYLCATSRKRGASTDTQYFGPGTRLTVL.

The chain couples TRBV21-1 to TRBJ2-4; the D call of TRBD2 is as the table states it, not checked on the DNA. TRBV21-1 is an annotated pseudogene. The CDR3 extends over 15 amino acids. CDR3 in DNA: TGTGCCCCGCAACGAGGGAGGGTGGGGTATTTCATTCAGTACTTC. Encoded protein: CAPQRGRVGYFIQYF.

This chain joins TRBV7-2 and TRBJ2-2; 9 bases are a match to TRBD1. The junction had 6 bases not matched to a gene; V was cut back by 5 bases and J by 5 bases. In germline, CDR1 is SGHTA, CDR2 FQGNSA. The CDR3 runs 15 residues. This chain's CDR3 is CASSPAGQGTGELFF. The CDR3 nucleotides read TGTGCCAGCAGCCCGGCGGGACAGGGAACCGGGGAGCTGTTTTTT.

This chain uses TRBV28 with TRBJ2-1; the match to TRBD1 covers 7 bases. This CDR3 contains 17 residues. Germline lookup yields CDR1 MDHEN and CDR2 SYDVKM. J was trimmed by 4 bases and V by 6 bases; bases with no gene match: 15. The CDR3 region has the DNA TGTGCCAGCAGCGCGCGACCGGGACAGAGAAAGTACAATGAGCAGTTCTTC. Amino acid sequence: CASSARPGQRKYNEQFF.

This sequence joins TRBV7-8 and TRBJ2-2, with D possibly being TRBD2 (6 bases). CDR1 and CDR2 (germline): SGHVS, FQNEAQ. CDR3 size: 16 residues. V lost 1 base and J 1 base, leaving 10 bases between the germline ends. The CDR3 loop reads CASSLVLGGNTGELFF. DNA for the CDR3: TGTGCCAGCAGCTTAGTTCTGGGAGGGAACACCGGGGAGCTGTTTTTT.

In nucleotides, the CDR3 is TGCGCCAGCAGCTCCCTTCGGGGGGTGGATCTGGCGCAGTATTTT. Amino acids: CASSSLRGVDLAQYF. The chain joins TRBV5-1 to TRBJ2-3; 7 nucleotides agree with TRBD2. Per the germline V gene, CDR1 is SGHRS and CDR2 is YFSETQ. Trimming removed 3 bases from V and 10 bases from J; junction bases left unmatched: 14. This CDR3 has 15 residues. The whole variable domain, remainder taken from reference TRBV5-1 and TRBJ2-3, is KAGVTQTPRYLIKTRGQQVTLSCSPISGHRSVSWYQQTPGQGLQFLFEYFSETQRNKGNFPGRFSGRQFSNSRSEMNVSTLELGDSALYLCASSSLRGVDLAQYFGPGTRLTVL.

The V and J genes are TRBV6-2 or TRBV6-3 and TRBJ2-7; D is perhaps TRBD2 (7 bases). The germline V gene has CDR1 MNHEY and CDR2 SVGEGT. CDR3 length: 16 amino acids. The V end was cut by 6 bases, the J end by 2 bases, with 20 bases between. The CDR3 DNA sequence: TGTGCCAGCAGCCGGCCTGGGGGGGCTCGCACCTACGAGCAGTACTTC. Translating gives CASSRPGGARTYEQYF.

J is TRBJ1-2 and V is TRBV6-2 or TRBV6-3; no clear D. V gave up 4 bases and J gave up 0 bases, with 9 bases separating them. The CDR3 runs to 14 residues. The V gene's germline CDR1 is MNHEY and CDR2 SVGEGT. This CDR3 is CASSSGSANYGYTF. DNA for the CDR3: TGTGCCAGCAGTTCCGGGTCGGCTAACTATGGCTACACCTTC.

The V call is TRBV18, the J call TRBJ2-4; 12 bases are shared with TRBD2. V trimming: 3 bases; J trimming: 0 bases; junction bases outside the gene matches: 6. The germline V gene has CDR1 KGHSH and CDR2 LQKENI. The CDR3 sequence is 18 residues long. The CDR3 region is CASSPLTSGRVAKNIQYF. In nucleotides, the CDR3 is TGTGCCAGCTCACCCTTGACTAGCGGGAGAGTAGCCAAAAACATTCAGTACTTC. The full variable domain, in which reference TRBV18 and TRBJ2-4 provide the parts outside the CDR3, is NAGVMQNPRHLVRRRGQEARLRCSPMKGHSHVYWYRQLPEEGLKFMVYLQKENIIDESGMPKERFSAEFPKEGPSILRIQQVVRGDSAAYFCASSPLTSGRVAKNIQYFGAGTRLSVL.

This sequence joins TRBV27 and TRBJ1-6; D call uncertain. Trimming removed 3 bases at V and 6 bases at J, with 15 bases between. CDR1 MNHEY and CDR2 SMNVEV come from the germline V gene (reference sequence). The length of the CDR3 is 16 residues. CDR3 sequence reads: CASSFLSPAGNSPLHF. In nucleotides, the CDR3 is TGTGCCAGCAGTTTTCTTTCCCCCGCGGGTAATTCACCCCTCCACTTT.

Here the CDR3 reads CASRSAGTTYEQYF. In nucleotides, the CDR3 is TGTGCCAGCAGATCGGCGGGAACCACCTACGAGCAGTACTTC. The chain employs TRBV9 and TRBJ2-7; D perhaps matches TRBD2 (6 bases). The CDR3 contains 14 residues. Germline V lookup: CDR1 SGDLS, CDR2 YYNGEE. Deletions cut 5 bases from V and 2 bases from J, with 14 bases between.

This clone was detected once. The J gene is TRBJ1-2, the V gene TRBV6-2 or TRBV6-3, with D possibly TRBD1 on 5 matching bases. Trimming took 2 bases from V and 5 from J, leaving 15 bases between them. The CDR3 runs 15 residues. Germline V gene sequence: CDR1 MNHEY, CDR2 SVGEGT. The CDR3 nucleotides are TGTGCCAGCAGTTACCCCTCTGGAGGGGATTATGGCTACACCTTC. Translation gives CASSYPSGGDYGYTF.

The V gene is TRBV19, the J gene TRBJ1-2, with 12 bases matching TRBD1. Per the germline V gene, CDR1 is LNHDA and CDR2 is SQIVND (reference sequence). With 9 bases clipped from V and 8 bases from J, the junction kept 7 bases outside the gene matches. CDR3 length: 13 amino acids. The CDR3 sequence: CASHRDRGLGYTF. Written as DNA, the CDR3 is TGTGCCAGCCACCGGGACAGGGGGCTAGGCTACACCTTC.

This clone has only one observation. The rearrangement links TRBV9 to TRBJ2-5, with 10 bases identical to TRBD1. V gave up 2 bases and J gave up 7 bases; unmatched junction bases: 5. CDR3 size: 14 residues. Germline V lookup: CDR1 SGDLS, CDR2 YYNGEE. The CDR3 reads CASSVGQGWMTQYF. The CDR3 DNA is TGTGCCAGCAGCGTGGGACAGGGGTGGATGACCCAGTACTTC.

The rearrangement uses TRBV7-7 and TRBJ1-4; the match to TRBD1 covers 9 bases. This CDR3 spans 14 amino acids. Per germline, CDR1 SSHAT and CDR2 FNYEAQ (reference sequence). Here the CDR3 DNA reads TGTGCTAGCGGACCTGGGACAGGGTTTGAAAAACTGTTTTTT. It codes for CASGPGTGFEKLFF.

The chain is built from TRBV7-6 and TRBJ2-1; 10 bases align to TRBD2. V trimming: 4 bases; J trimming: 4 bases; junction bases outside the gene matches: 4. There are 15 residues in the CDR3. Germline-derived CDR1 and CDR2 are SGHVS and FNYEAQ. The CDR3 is CASSSGLAKYNEQFF. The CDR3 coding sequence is TGTGCCAGCAGCTCGGGACTAGCGAAATACAATGAGCAGTTCTTC. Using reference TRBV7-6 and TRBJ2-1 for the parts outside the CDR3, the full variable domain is GAGVSQSPRYKVTKRGQDVALRCDPISGHVSLYWYRQALGQGPEFLTYFNYEAQQDKSGLPNDRFSAERPEGSISTLTIQRTEQRDSAMYRCASSSGLAKYNEQFFGPGTRLTVL.

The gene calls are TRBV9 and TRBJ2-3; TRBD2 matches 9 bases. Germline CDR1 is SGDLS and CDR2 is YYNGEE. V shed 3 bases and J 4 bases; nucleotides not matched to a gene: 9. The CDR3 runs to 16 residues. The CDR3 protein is CASSARLAGSSDTQYF. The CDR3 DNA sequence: TGTGCCAGCAGCGCGCGGCTAGCGGGGTCGTCAGATACGCAGTATTTT.

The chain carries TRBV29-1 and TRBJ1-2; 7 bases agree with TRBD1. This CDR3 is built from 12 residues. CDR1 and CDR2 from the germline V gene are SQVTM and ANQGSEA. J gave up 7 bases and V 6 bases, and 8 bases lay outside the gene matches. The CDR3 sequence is CSVAEQGIGYTF. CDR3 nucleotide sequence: TGCAGCGTAGCAGAACAGGGGATTGGCTACACCTTC.

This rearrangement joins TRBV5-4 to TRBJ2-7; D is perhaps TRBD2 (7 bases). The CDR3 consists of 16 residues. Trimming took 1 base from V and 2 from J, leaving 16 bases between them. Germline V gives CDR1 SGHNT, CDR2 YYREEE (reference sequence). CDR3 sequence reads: CASSLRGRGATYEQYF. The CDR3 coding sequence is TGTGCCAGCAGCTTGAGGGGGAGGGGGGCAACCTACGAGCAGTACTTC. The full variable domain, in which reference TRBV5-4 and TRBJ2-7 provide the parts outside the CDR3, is ETGVTQSPTHLIKTRGQQVTLRCSSQSGHNTVSWYQQALGQGPQFIFQYYREEENGRGNFPPRFSGLQFPNYSSELNVNALELDDSALYLCASSLRGRGATYEQYFGPGTRLTVT.

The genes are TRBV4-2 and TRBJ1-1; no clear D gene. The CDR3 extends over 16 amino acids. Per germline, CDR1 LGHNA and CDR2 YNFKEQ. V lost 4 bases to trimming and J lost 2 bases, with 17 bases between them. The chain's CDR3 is CASSPQNEGSNTEAFF. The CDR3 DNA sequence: TGTGCCAGCAGCCCCCAAAACGAGGGAAGCAACACTGAAGCTTTCTTT.